Each of the 17 T cell receptor beta chains below was sequenced from the same sample in a study of beta chain features in type 1 diabetes. What was sequenced were expressed TCRB transcripts, since all of the isolated RNA had been reverse transcribed. The table came from immunoSEQ multiplex PCR; TCRdb's copy has only in-frame clones and leaves some out. The sample yields around 430,000 clones, 25% to 35% seen once. Material for sequencing was naive CD4+ T cells from blood. Every receptor here comes from a man in his late teens or twenties in good health.

The sample holds a few counts of this clone. CDR3 DNA: TGTGCCAGCTATGTTAGGGCTCCCAGGGGGACCCAGTACTTC. Translation gives CASYVRAPRGTQYF. The V and J genes are TRBV21-1 and TRBJ2-5; the table calls TRBD1, which could not be checked here. TRBV21-1 is reported as a pseudogene. The CDR3 length is 14 residues.

This chain joins TRBV7-2 and TRBJ2-5; TRBD2 might be the D (5 bases). CDR1 and CDR2 from the germline V gene are SGHTA and FQGNSA. The CDR3 covers 15 residues. V lost 3 bases, J lost 0 bases, and 11 bases lay in between. In DNA, the CDR3 is TGTGCCAGCAGCTTCCCTAGCCAGTACCAAGAGACCCAGTACTTC. It specifies CASSFPSQYQETQYF.

This clone was seen a few times. V and J are TRBV14 and TRBJ1-1; D call uncertain. Trimming pared 0 bases from V and 2 bases from J, leaving 10 bases between. CDR1 SGHDN and CDR2 FVKESK come from the germline V gene. The CDR3 is made up of 15 amino acids. The CDR3 DNA sequence: TGTGCCAGCAGCCAAGATCACCACAGAAACACTGAAGCTTTCTTT. Its translation: CASSQDHHRNTEAFF. The whole variable domain, remainder taken from reference TRBV14 and TRBJ1-1, is EAGVTQFPSHSVIEKGQTVTLRCDPISGHDNLYWYRRVMGKEIKFLLHFVKESKQDESGMPNNRFLAERTGGTYSTLKVQPAELEDSGVYFCASSQDHHRNTEAFFGQGTRLTVV.

The chain has TRBV4-3 and TRBJ2-7; D is possibly TRBD1 (7 bases). Germline loops: CDR1 LGHNA, CDR2 YSLEER. V was clipped by 2 bases and J by 4 bases, with 15 bases between them. The CDR3 is 15 amino acids. The CDR3 sequence: CASSQLRQGGYEQYF. The DNA of the CDR3 is TGCGCCAGCAGCCAACTCAGACAGGGAGGTTACGAGCAGTACTTC.

J is TRBJ2-7 and V is TRBV29-1, with D perhaps TRBD1 (6 bases). This CDR3 is built from 14 residues. From germline, CDR1 is SQVTM and CDR2 ANQGSEA. V lost 7 bases, J lost 2 bases, and 18 bases lay in between. The CDR3 reads CSAVPGDPAYEQYF. CDR3 nucleotides: TGCAGCGCCGTACCAGGGGATCCAGCCTACGAGCAGTACTTC.

This clone has just a few counts. The chain is built from TRBV29-1 and TRBJ2-2, with a possible D match to TRBD1 (6 bases). The CDR3 covers 12 residues. Trimming pared 8 bases from V and 3 bases from J, leaving 10 bases between. The germline V gene encodes CDR1 SQVTM and CDR2 ANQGSEA. The CDR3 is CSYSGDTGELFF. In nucleotides, the CDR3 is TGCAGCTATTCAGGGGACACCGGGGAGCTGTTTTTT.

The table lists this clone with a few counts. The chain carries TRBV30 and TRBJ2-7; D is perhaps TRBD1 (5 bases). The V end was cut by 0 bases, the J end by 7 bases, with 13 bases between. Germline lookup yields CDR1 GTSNPN and CDR2 SVGIG (reference sequence). CDR3 length equals 13 residues. The CDR3 spells CAWSVYRMGEQYF. The DNA for the CDR3 is TGTGCCTGGAGTGTCTACAGGATGGGGGAGCAGTACTTC.

The chain employs TRBV19 and TRBJ1-1; no definite D call. Germline-derived CDR1 and CDR2 are LNHDA and SQIVND (reference sequence). The CDR3 contains 12 residues. The V end was cut by 7 bases, the J end by 1 base, with 7 bases between. The CDR3 region is CASTRANTEAFF. The CDR3 DNA reads TGTGCCAGTACTCGGGCGAACACTGAAGCTTTCTTT. Variable domain in full (rest from reference TRBV19 and TRBJ1-1): DGGITQSPKYLFRKEGQNVTLSCEQNLNHDAMYWYRQDPGQGLRLIYYSQIVNDFQKGDIAEGYSVSREKKESFPLTVTSAQKNPTAFYLCASTRANTEAFFGQGTRLTVV.

This clone was counted between two and nine times. The chain carries TRBV4-3 and TRBJ1-4; no firm D call. CDR3 length: 12 amino acids. V lost 1 base and J lost 13, with 10 bases in between. Germline loops: CDR1 LGHNA, CDR2 YSLEER. The chain's CDR3 is CASSQGTGRLFF. The DNA for the CDR3 is TGCGCCAGCAGCCAAGGGACCGGCAGACTGTTTTTT.

The count of this clone is one. CDR3 protein: CASSPLAGVREQYF. The DNA of the CDR3 is TGTGCCAGCAGCCCACTAGCGGGAGTTCGCGAGCAGTACTTC. The chain carries TRBV7-9 and TRBJ2-7, with 11 nucleotides matching TRBD2. CDR1 SEHNR and CDR2 FQNEAQ come from the germline V gene (reference sequence). CDR3 size: 14 residues. V lost 5 bases, J lost 6 bases, and 6 bases stayed unmatched.

The genes are TRBV7-8 and TRBJ1-5, with 8 bases matching TRBD1. Germline trimming cut 5 bases from V and 3 bases from J; bases unmatched to any gene: 3. The germline gives CDR1 SGHVS, CDR2 FQNEAQ. This CDR3 comprises 14 residues. The CDR3 DNA reads TGTGCCAGCAGCGCGACAGGGGTCAATCAGCCCCAGCATTTT. As protein: CASSATGVNQPQHF.

This clone was detected a few times. The chain couples TRBV13 to TRBJ1-5; D is unclear. CDR1 PRHDT and CDR2 FYEKMQ come from the germline V gene (reference sequence). There are 15 residues in the CDR3. The germline V and J ends were trimmed by 4 bases and 0 bases, with 10 bases remaining between them. CDR3 in DNA: TGTGCCAGCAGCTGGGAGGTGATTAGCAATCAGCCCCAGCATTTT. Amino acids: CASSWEVISNQPQHF.

This clone has a single count. This same CDR3 is encoded by further DNA sequences in the sample. The chain has TRBV29-1 and TRBJ1-1; 8 positions match TRBD1. With 4 bases clipped from V and 3 bases from J, the junction kept 7 bases outside the gene matches. Germline CDR1 is SQVTM and CDR2 is ANQGSEA. The CDR3 contains 14 residues. The CDR3 loop is CSVARTGRDTEAFF. In DNA form, the CDR3 reads TGCAGCGTTGCCCGGACAGGGCGGGACACTGAAGCTTTCTTT.

This chain joins TRBV7-3 and TRBJ2-5, with a weak D call TRBD2 (5 bases). This CDR3 spans 13 amino acids. The germline V gene encodes CDR1 SGHTA and CDR2 FQGTGA. The V and J ends lost 2 bases and 4 bases respectively, with 8 bases between them. The CDR3 DNA reads TGTGCCAGCAGCTTATACGCGGGAGAGACCCAGTACTTC. This codes for CASSLYAGETQYF.

This chain joins TRBV28 and TRBJ2-7; D remains unclear. The V end was cut by 4 bases, the J end by 5 bases, with 12 bases between. Germline loops: CDR1 MDHEN, CDR2 SYDVKM. This CDR3 region has 13 residues. The CDR3 DNA follows: TGTGCCAGCAGTTCACCCCCAATACACGAGCAGTACTTC. It is translated as CASSSPPIHEQYF.

This clone has only a few counts. The chain employs TRBV5-4 and TRBJ2-3; D unclear. The CDR3 consists of 18 residues. Trimming stripped 6 bases from V and 0 bases from J, with 23 bases between. Germline V gives CDR1 SGHNT, CDR2 YYREEE (reference sequence). For the CDR3, the DNA is TGTGCCAGCACCCTAGGCTTGTCCGGGTCGCTCAGCACAGATACGCAGTATTTT. It encodes CASTLGLSGSLSTDTQYF.

This clone was seen a handful of times. The gene calls are TRBV4-2 and TRBJ2-5, with a weak D call TRBD2 (5 bases). In germline, CDR1 is LGHNA, CDR2 YNFKEQ. Trimming stripped 0 bases from V and 5 bases from J, with 13 bases between. This CDR3 comprises 15 residues. The CDR3 DNA follows: TGTGCCAGCAGCCAAGAAGCAGGAGGCGGGGAGACCCAGTACTTC. It translates to CASSQEAGGGETQYF.